The clone carrying this TCR beta chain appeared once. Healthy individuals who donated bone marrow served as the donors. The CDR3 covers 14 residues. V was trimmed by 2 bases and J by 0 bases, leaving 9 bases between them. The germline gives CDR1 SQVTM, CDR2 ANQGSEA. The sample is drawn from a study of cytomegalovirus exposure and HLA in healthy donors. Primers included in the PCR were 60 Vbeta and 13 Jbeta primers. TCRdb's copy holds only in-frame clones and misses some; the assay was immunoSEQ multiplex PCR. Of 75,000 to 95,000 clones in the sample, roughly 81% were seen once. The receptor comes from a woman aged 18-30 years in good health and CMV-seropositive. V and J are TRBV29-1 and TRBJ2-3, with a tentative D call TRBD2 (6 bases). Source material: PBMCs. The CDR3 region has the DNA TGCAGCGTTGAATTAGCGGAGAGCACAGATACGCAGTATTTT. It codes for CSVELAESTDTQYF.